This T cell receptor beta chain was profiled in a study of CD8 T cells in ankylosing spondylitis. Findings of the study overall: Seemingly characteristic of ankylosing spondylitis blood was a TCR beta motif consisting of roughly 8 highly homologous variants. Enrichment of disease-linked clones was reportedly significant in matched ankylosing spondylitis synovial fluid.

TCRdb called the 5' RACE reads again in MiXCR, with one record for every CDR3 protein. The profile covers approximately 550,000 distinct CDR3 sequences, with roughly 13% appearing a single time and under 7.5% taken by the ten largest. This clonotype was recorded at least ten times. Its target is unknown. The V gene lost 3 bases and the J gene lost 2 bases, with 15 bases spanning the gap. The CDR3 has 16 amino acids. Germline CDR1 reads SGHDN; CDR2 reads FVKESK. The specimen was blood, either unsorted or a sorted T cell fraction (not recorded which). The sequence was obtained from a male donor with ankylosing spondylitis. The chain couples TRBV14 to TRBJ2-3; maybe TRBD2 (5 bases). The CDR3 loop is CASSHLSDLNTDTQYF. CDR3 nucleotide sequence: TGTGCCAGCAGCCACCTCTCGGACTTGAACACAGATACGCAGTATTTT. Supplemented by reference TRBV14 and TRBJ2-3, the full variable domain reads EAGVTQFPSHSVIEKGQTVTLRCDPISGHDNLYWYRRVMGKEIKFLLHFVKESKQDESGMPNNRFLAERTGGTYSTLKVQPAELEDSGVYFCASSHLSDLNTDTQYFGPGTRLTVL.